This T cell receptor (beta chain) was documented in a study of response to subunit inactivated influenza vaccine. Study-level findings and limits: Every seasonal influenza vaccination brings in few new T cells, the authors suggested.

Via MiXCR, TCRdb re-called the RT-PCR reads, giving one row per CDR3 protein. The sample lists more than 600,000 distinct CDR3 sequences, about a fifth occurring once. The CDR3 is made up of 12 amino acids. V gave up 4 bases and J gave up 3 bases, with 9 bases separating them. CDR1 and CDR2 (germline): SQVTM, ANQGSEA. Notes on this clonotype: The antigen remains undetermined.

The chain joins TRBV29-1 to TRBJ1-1; no clear D. The receptor comes from a man aged 50-59 years who received an inactivated influenza vaccine. This specimen was PBMCs from blood, taken 5 days after vaccination. The DNA of the CDR3 is TGCAGCGTTGTTGGGTGGGACACTGAAGCTTTCTTT. Amino acids: CSVVGWDTEAFF.